One and the same sample provided the 30 T cell receptor beta chains below, sequenced in a study of blood T cell repertoires in COVID-19. Sequencing was performed with immunoSEQ multiplex PCR; in TCRdb, only in-frame clones are kept and a portion is missing. The sample consists of 220,000 or so clones, 65% to 85% of them appearing once. The sample was peripheral blood. These receptors originate from a woman in her sixties with acute or convalescent COVID-19.

The V gene is TRBV28, the J gene TRBJ2-7; tentatively, D is TRBD1 (6 bases). Germline V gives CDR1 MDHEN, CDR2 SYDVKM. The CDR3 length is 15 residues. Trimming cost V 2 bases and J 1 base, with 12 bases left between them. The CDR3 DNA reads TGTGCCAGCAGTTTAACTGGGCAGGGGTCCTACGAGCAGTACTTC. It specifies CASSLTGQGSYEQYF. Together with reference TRBV28 and TRBJ2-7, the CDR3 gives the full variable domain: DVKVTQSSRYLVKRTGEKVFLECVQDMDHENMFWYRQDPGLGLRLIYFSYDVKMKEKGDIPEGYSVSREKKERFSLILESASTNQTSMYLCASSLTGQGSYEQYFGPGTRLTVT.

The rearrangement uses TRBV9 and TRBJ2-5; a possible D gene is TRBD2 (5 bases). The germline CDR1 and CDR2 sequences are SGDLS and YYNGEE. The germline V and J ends were trimmed by 0 bases and 1 base, with 10 bases remaining between them. This CDR3 has 15 amino acids. The CDR3 DNA is TGTGCCAGCAGCGTAGGGGGAGATAGCCAAGAGACCCAGTACTTC. It encodes CASSVGGDSQETQYF.

This chain joins TRBV25-1 and TRBJ1-2; 9 bases line up with TRBD1. This CDR3 is built from 16 residues. Germline CDR1 MGHDK, CDR2 SYGVNS. The V gene end was trimmed by 4 bases and the J gene end by 4 bases; junction bases not matched to a gene: 10. CDR3 DNA sequence: TGTGCCAGCAGTGCATCGGTACAGGGGGCCCTCTATGGCTACACCTTC. Its translation is CASSASVQGALYGYTF.

The gene calls are TRBV18 and TRBJ1-2, with TRBD1 matching 9 bases. CDR1 KGHSH and CDR2 LQKENI come from the germline V gene. V lost 3 bases and J lost 8; bases outside the gene matches: 4. The CDR3 loop spans 13 amino acids. The CDR3 sequence: CASSPKDRGGYTF. The DNA of the CDR3 is TGTGCCAGCTCACCGAAGGACAGGGGAGGCTACACCTTC. Full variable domain (outside the CDR3, taken from reference TRBV18 and TRBJ1-2): NAGVMQNPRHLVRRRGQEARLRCSPMKGHSHVYWYRQLPEEGLKFMVYLQKENIIDESGMPKERFSAEFPKEGPSILRIQQVVRGDSAAYFCASSPKDRGGYTFGSGTRLTVV.

This rearrangement joins TRBV2 to TRBJ1-4, with 10 bases fitting TRBD1. V gave up 3 bases and J gave up 4 bases; unmatched junction bases: 14. The CDR3 spans 19 residues. Germline assignment: CDR1 SNHLY and CDR2 FYNNEI. CDR3 sequence reads: CASSEPPTGGAALNEKLFF. DNA for the CDR3: TGTGCCAGCAGTGAGCCACCGACAGGGGGCGCGGCCCTTAATGAAAAACTGTTTTTT.

This chain uses TRBV2 with TRBJ1-1, with a weak D call TRBD1 (6 bases). V was cut by 8 bases and J by 4 bases, with 20 bases left in between. The germline gives CDR1 SNHLY, CDR2 FYNNEI. The CDR3 runs 15 residues. CDR3 sequence reads: CASAGRGGTSTEAFF. DNA for the CDR3: TGTGCCAGCGCCGGTAGGGGGGGGACGTCCACTGAAGCTTTCTTT.

The chain combines TRBV3-1 (or the pseudogene TRBV3-2) with TRBJ2-5; 8 bases align to TRBD2. This CDR3 region has 16 residues. The ends lost 6 bases at V and 2 bases at J; junction bases unmatched: 11. CDR1 and CDR2 from the germline V gene are LGHDT and YNNKEL (reference sequence). The DNA for the CDR3 is TGTGCCAGCAGTTTCCGGGGAGCGGGGGTTCAAGAGACCCAGTACTTC. Translation: CASSFRGAGVQETQYF.

V and J are TRBV23-1 and TRBJ1-3, with 9 bases that match TRBD1. TRBV23-1 counts as an open reading frame of uncertain function. The V and J ends lost 1 base and 3 bases, in that order; junction bases with no gene match: 7. This CDR3 region has 17 residues. The CDR3 DNA is TGCGCCAGCAGTCAATGCCGCCGGGACAGGGTTGGAAACACCATATATTTT. It translates to CASSQCRRDRVGNTIYF.

The sample holds one count of this clone. The chain links TRBV5-1 to TRBJ2-7, with 8 bases matching TRBD1. Germline CDR1 is SGHRS and CDR2 is YFSETQ. J was trimmed by 0 bases and V by 5 bases; bases with no gene match: 7. The CDR3 extends over 15 amino acids. The CDR3 DNA reads TGCGCCAGCAGGATCTGGGACAGGAGCTCCTACGAGCAGTACTTC. The encoded protein is CASRIWDRSSYEQYF.

The gene calls are TRBV6-5 and TRBJ1-6; perhaps TRBD1 as D (6 bases). CDR3 size: 14 residues. The V gene's germline CDR1 is MNHEY and CDR2 SVGAGI. V was cut by 2 bases and J by 7 bases, with 9 bases left in between. CDR3 sequence: CASSYVRGNSPLHF. The CDR3 region has the DNA TGTGCCAGCAGTTACGTCAGGGGAAATTCACCCCTCCACTTT.

This clone was found once. The chain links TRBV3-1 (or the pseudogene TRBV3-2) to TRBJ1-2, with D uncertain. V was cut by 1 base and J by 7 bases, with 7 bases left in between. Germline assignment: CDR1 LGHDT and CDR2 YNNKEL (reference sequence). The CDR3 consists of 12 residues. The CDR3 bases are TGTGCCAGCAGCCAAGTGGAGAGTGGCTACACCTTC. Translating it yields CASSQVESGYTF.

This chain joins TRBV4-2 and TRBJ1-3; D might be TRBD1 (5 bases). Germline V CDR1 and CDR2: LGHNA, YNFKEQ. The length of the CDR3 is 15 residues. V was pared by 7 bases and J by 0 bases, with 13 bases between. The CDR3, as DNA: TGTGCCAGCACCTCAGGGTTTTCCTCTGGAAACACCATATATTTT. This gives the protein CASTSGFSSGNTIYF.

The chain is built from TRBV14 and TRBJ2-7, with D possibly TRBD1 on 5 matching bases. CDR1 is SGHDN and CDR2 is FVKESK in the germline V gene. With 3 bases removed from V and 5 bases from J, the gap between germline ends came to 8 bases. The CDR3 covers 12 residues. CDR3 coding DNA: TGTGCCAGCAGCCATGGGGCCCACGAGCAGTACTTC. Translated: CASSHGAHEQYF.

The chain couples TRBV12-3 or TRBV12-4 to TRBJ1-2, with D perhaps TRBD1 (6 bases). V shed 5 bases and J shed 12 bases, with 19 bases lying between them. The CDR3 sequence is 13 residues long. The CDR3 DNA reads as TGTGCCAGCAGTATGGGAGAACAGGGTATGCACACCTTC. Translation gives CASSMGEQGMHTF.

As DNA, the CDR3 is TGTGCCAGCAGCTTAATGTTCCGTACCGGGGAGCTGTTTTTT. It translates to CASSLMFRTGELFF. The chain couples TRBV7-2 to TRBJ2-2; D is unresolved. Germline CDR1 reads SGHTA; CDR2 reads FQGNSA. V was clipped by 2 bases and J by 5 bases, with 9 bases between them. The CDR3 covers 14 residues.

The chain joins TRBV25-1 to TRBJ2-2, with D tentatively TRBD2 (6 bases). Germline V CDR1 and CDR2: MGHDK, SYGVNS. The CDR3 sequence is 15 residues long. With 6 bases removed from V and 0 bases from J, the gap between germline ends came to 11 bases. The CDR3 reads CASSRDFPNTGELFF. The CDR3 coding sequence is TGTGCCAGCAGCAGGGACTTCCCGAACACCGGGGAGCTGTTTTTT.

The chain recombines TRBV3-1 (or the pseudogene TRBV3-2) with TRBJ2-1, with 9 positions matching TRBD2. Germline V gene sequence: CDR1 LGHDT, CDR2 YNNKEL (reference sequence). V shed 5 bases, J shed 7 bases, and the junction held 15 bases outside the gene matches. This CDR3 spans 17 amino acids. The CDR3 nucleotides read TGTGCCAGCAGCTTTGATAGCGGGGGTGGGAGTTGGAATGAGCAGTTCTTC. Translated, it gives CASSFDSGGGSWNEQFF.

The chain employs TRBV4-1 and TRBJ2-2; possibly TRBD2 for D (5 bases). The germline V gene encodes CDR1 MGHRA and CDR2 YSYEKL. The length of the CDR3 is 16 residues. V lost 2 bases and J lost 1, with 11 bases in between. The CDR3 DNA sequence: TGCGCCAGCAGCCAAAGGCCCGGGGAGAACACCGGGGAGCTGTTTTTT. This sequence encodes CASSQRPGENTGELFF.

The genes are TRBV7-9 and TRBJ1-5; the match to TRBD1 covers 8 bases. Germline V gene sequence: CDR1 SEHNR, CDR2 FQNEAQ (reference sequence). The CDR3 is 16 residues long. The V segment lost 1 base and the J segment 4 bases; nucleotides outside the gene matches: 6. The CDR3 sequence: CASSLDQGARNQPQHF. CDR3 coding DNA: TGTGCCAGCAGCTTAGACCAGGGGGCTAGGAATCAGCCCCAGCATTTT.

This clone was counted a single time. V is TRBV2 and J is TRBJ1-6; TRBD1 matches at 7 bases. The CDR3 has 13 amino acids. The J segment lost 10 bases and the V segment lost 3 bases, leaving 3 bases of the junction unmatched. The germline V gene encodes CDR1 SNHLY and CDR2 FYNNEI. The DNA for the CDR3 is TGTGCCAGCAGTGACGACAGGGTGTCACCCCTCCACTTT. Amino acids: CASSDDRVSPLHF.

The rearrangement links TRBV27 to TRBJ2-6; D unresolved. This CDR3 is 15 amino acids long. Trimming removed 5 bases from V and 4 bases from J, with 12 bases in between. CDR1 is MNHEY and CDR2 is SMNVEV in the germline V gene (reference sequence). In DNA, the CDR3 is TGTGCCAGCAGTAACCCAGGTTCCGGGGCCAACGTCCTGACTTTC. It translates to CASSNPGSGANVLTF.

The DNA of the CDR3 is TGCGCCAGCAGCCTTTTTACCGACAGGGTCCCGGCAGCTTTCTTT. It encodes CASSLFTDRVPAAFF. This chain uses TRBV4-1 with TRBJ1-1; 7 bases match TRBD1. Germline V gene sequence: CDR1 MGHRA, CDR2 YSYEKL. This CDR3 spans 15 amino acids. V lost 4 bases to trimming and J lost 10 bases; unmatched junction nucleotides: 15.

J is TRBJ1-4 and V is TRBV28; D is unclear. The germline CDR1 and CDR2 sequences are MDHEN and SYDVKM. Trimming took off 4 bases at V and 3 bases at J, with 9 bases between the two ends. The CDR3 extends over 14 amino acids. The CDR3 coding sequence is TGTGCCAGCAGTTACGGGATAGCTAATGAAAAACTGTTTTTT. Its protein is CASSYGIANEKLFF.

The V and J genes are TRBV19 and TRBJ2-6; perhaps TRBD2 as D (5 bases). The germline gives CDR1 LNHDA, CDR2 SQIVND (reference sequence). The CDR3 consists of 15 residues. V was cut by 6 bases and J by 2 bases, with 11 bases left in between. CDR3 DNA sequence: TGTGCCAGTAGGGATTTGGGAGCTGGGGCCAACGTCCTGACTTTC. Translated: CASRDLGAGANVLTF.

The chain recombines TRBV6-5 with TRBJ1-5; D perhaps matches TRBD1 (5 bases). CDR1 and CDR2 from the germline V gene are MNHEY and SVGAGI. The CDR3 is 13 amino acids. V was pared by 6 bases and J by 5 bases, with 11 bases between. CDR3 loop: CASRNGGDQPQHF. The CDR3 DNA sequence: TGTGCCAGCAGAAACGGGGGGGATCAGCCCCAGCATTTT.

This clone was picked up a small number of times. This chain uses TRBV11-2 with TRBJ1-6; weak D call: TRBD1 (5 bases). There are 16 residues in the CDR3. Deletions cut 4 bases from V and 6 bases from J, with 16 bases between. CDR1 and CDR2 from the germline V gene are SGHAT and FQNNGV. The CDR3 is CASSSQGQRGNSPLHF. CDR3 DNA: TGTGCCAGCAGCTCTCAGGGTCAAAGGGGTAATTCACCCCTCCACTTT.

The chain recombines TRBV7-9 with TRBJ1-3, with TRBD1 matching over 9 bases. In germline, CDR1 is SEHNR, CDR2 FQNEAQ (reference sequence). V gave up 8 bases and J gave up 0 bases; unmatched junction bases: 8. This CDR3 spans 16 amino acids. CDR3 region: CASAPGQGPSGNTIYF. Here the CDR3 DNA reads TGTGCCAGCGCTCCGGGACAGGGCCCCTCTGGAAACACCATATATTTT.

The chain carries TRBV4-3 and TRBJ2-2, with D possibly being TRBD1 (5 bases). Germline CDR1 and CDR2: LGHNA and YSLEER. Trimming pared 2 bases from V and 1 base from J, leaving 11 bases between. This CDR3 has 16 amino acids. The CDR3 sequence: CASSQTPGMNTGELFF. DNA for the CDR3: TGCGCCAGCAGCCAAACGCCAGGGATGAACACCGGGGAGCTGTTTTTT.

The genes are TRBV11-3 and TRBJ2-1; 9 bases agree with TRBD2. The germline gives CDR1 SGHNT, CDR2 YENEEA. V shed 0 bases, J shed 4 bases, and the junction held 13 bases outside the gene matches. This CDR3 is built from 19 residues. The CDR3 reads CASSLDGGSGGQYYNEQFF. The CDR3 coding sequence is TGTGCCAGCAGCTTAGATGGCGGTAGCGGGGGCCAATATTACAATGAGCAGTTCTTC.

This clone is a singleton in its sample. The V call is TRBV30, the J call TRBJ2-2, with 11 bases identical to TRBD2. This CDR3 contains 14 residues. J gave up 10 bases and V 8 bases, and 12 bases lay outside the gene matches. Per germline, CDR1 GTSNPN and CDR2 SVGIG (reference sequence). CDR3 amino acids: CAGQSSGGPAELFF. Written as DNA, the CDR3 is TGTGCCGGCCAATCTAGCGGGGGGCCAGCGGAGCTGTTTTTT.